The T cell receptor (beta chain) described here comes from a study of T-cell memory formation after mild COVID-19. With constant-segment primers, 5'RACE yielded cDNA libraries of TCR alpha and TCR beta that carried sample barcodes and UMIs. TCRdb itself ran the 5' RACE reads through MiXCR, one entry per CDR3 protein. The table includes a few hundred thousand distinct CDR3 sequences, roughly a fifth detected once. About this clonotype: Its matching antigen is unknown.

Per germline, CDR1 SGHRS and CDR2 YFSETQ. J gave up 0 bases and V 5 bases, and 9 bases lay outside the gene matches. This CDR3 is built from 17 residues. Findings and limits, study-wide: Proof of SARS-CoV-2 specificity was absent for the second-wave clones that crested on day 37. Of the contracting clones, CD4+ ones lay mainly in CM and EM, and CD8+ ones in EMRA. In pre-infection memory, a portion of responding clones appeared, which suggested that cross-reactive memory joined.

The sequenced sample consisted of PBMCs or a T cell subset sorted from them (not recorded which). The chain carries TRBV5-1 and TRBJ2-4; TRBD2 matches at 9 bases. The clonotype was recovered from a young man who had mild COVID-19 (a few samples of this study predate the infection). Cell type and time point are not known. The CDR3 DNA reads as TGCGCCAGCAGATCTGGAACTAGCGGGTTAGCCAAAAACATTCAGTACTTC. Translated, it gives CASRSGTSGLAKNIQYF.